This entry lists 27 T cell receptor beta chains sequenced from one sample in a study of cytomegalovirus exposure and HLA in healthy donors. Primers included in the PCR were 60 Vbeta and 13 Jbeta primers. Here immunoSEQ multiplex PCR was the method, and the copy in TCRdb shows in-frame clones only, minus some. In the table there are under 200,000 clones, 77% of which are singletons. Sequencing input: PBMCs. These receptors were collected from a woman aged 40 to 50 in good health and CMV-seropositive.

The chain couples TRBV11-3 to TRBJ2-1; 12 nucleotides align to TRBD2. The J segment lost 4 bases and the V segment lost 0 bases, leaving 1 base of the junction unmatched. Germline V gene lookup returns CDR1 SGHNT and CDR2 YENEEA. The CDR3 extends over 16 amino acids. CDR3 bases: TGTGCCAGCAGCTTAGATCTAGCGGGGGGGTACAATGAGCAGTTCTTC. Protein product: CASSLDLAGGYNEQFF.

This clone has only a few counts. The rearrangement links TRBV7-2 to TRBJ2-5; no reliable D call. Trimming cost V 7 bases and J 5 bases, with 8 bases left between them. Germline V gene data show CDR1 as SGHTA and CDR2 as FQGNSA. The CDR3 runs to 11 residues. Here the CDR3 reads CASMLSETQYF. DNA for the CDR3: TGTGCCAGCATGCTAAGTGAGACCCAGTACTTC.

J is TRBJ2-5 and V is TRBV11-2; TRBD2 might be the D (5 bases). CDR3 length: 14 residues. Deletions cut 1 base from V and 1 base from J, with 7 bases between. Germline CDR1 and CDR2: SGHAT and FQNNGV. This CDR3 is CASSLGAAQETQYF. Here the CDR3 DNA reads TGTGCCAGCAGCTTAGGAGCGGCCCAAGAGACCCAGTACTTC.

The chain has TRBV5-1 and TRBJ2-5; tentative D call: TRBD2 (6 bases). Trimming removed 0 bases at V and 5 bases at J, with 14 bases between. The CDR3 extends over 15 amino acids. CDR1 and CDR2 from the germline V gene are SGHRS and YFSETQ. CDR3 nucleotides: TGCGCCAGCAGCTTGGTAGGCAATCGGGGGGAGACCCAGTACTTC. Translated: CASSLVGNRGETQYF.

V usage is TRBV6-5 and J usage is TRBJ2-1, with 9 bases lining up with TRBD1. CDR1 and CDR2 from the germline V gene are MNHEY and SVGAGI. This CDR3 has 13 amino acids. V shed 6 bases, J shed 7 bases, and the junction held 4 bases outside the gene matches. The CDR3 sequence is CASRVGQGNEQFF. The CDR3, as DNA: TGTGCCAGCAGGGTCGGACAGGGGAATGAGCAGTTCTTC.

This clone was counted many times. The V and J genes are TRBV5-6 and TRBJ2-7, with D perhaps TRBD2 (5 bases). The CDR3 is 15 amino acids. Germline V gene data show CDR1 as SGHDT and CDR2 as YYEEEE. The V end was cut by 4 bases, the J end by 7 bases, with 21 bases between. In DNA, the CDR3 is TGTGCCAGCAGCGCGTTAGCCGCCCCTACGGGGGAGCAGTACTTC. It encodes CASSALAAPTGEQYF. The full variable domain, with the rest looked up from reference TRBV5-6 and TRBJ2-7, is DAGVTQSPTHLIKTRGQQVTLRCSPKSGHDTVSWYQQALGQGPQFIFQYYEEEERQRGNFPDRFSGHQFPNYSSELNVNALLLGDSALYLCASSALAAPTGEQYFGPGTRLTVT.

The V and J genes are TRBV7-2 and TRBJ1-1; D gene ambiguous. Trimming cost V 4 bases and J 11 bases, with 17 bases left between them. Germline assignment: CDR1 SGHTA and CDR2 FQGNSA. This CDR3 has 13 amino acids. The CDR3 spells CASSSREAFEAFF. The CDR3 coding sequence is TGTGCCAGCAGCTCCCGGGAGGCCTTTGAGGCTTTCTTT.

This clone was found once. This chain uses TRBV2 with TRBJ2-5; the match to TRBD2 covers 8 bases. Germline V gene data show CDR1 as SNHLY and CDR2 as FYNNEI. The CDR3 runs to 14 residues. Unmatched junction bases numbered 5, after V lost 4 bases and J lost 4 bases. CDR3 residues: CASSGGLVVETQYF. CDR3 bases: TGTGCCAGCAGTGGGGGACTAGTGGTAGAGACCCAGTACTTC.

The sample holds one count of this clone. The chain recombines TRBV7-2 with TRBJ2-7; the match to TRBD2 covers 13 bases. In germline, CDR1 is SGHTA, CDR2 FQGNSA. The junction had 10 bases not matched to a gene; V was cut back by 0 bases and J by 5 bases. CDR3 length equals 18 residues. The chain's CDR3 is CASSLAGTSGNTPHEQYF. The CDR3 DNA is TGTGCCAGCAGCTTAGCCGGGACTAGCGGGAATACTCCCCACGAGCAGTACTTC.

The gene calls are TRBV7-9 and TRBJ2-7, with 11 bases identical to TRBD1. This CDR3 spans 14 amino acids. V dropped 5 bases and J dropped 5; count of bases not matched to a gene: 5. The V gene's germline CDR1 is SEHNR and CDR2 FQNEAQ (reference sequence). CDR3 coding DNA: TGTGCCAGCAGCCCGTGGGACAGGGGGGACGAGCAGTACTTC. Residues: CASSPWDRGDEQYF.

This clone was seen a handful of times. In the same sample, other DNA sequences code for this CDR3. The CDR3: CASSPRAGGEETQYF. The CDR3 DNA reads TGTGCCAGCTCACCAAGGGCAGGGGGCGAAGAGACCCAGTACTTC. The chain employs TRBV18 and TRBJ2-5; 8 positions agree with TRBD1. Per the germline V gene, CDR1 is KGHSH and CDR2 is LQKENI. The CDR3 is made up of 15 amino acids. V gave up 2 bases and J gave up 3 bases; unmatched junction bases: 5.

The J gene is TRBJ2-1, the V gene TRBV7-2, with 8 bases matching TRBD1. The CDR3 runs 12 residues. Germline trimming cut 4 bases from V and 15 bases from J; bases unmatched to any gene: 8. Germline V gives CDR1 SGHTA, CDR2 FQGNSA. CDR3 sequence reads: CASSSTGEGGFF. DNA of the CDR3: TGTGCCAGCAGCTCGACAGGGGAAGGCGGGTTCTTC.

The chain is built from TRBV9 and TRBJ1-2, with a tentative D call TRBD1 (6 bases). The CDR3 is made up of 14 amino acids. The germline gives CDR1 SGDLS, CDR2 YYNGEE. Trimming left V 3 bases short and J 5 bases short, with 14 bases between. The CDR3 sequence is CASSANMQGYGYTF. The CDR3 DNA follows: TGTGCCAGCAGCGCCAACATGCAGGGGTATGGCTACACCTTC.

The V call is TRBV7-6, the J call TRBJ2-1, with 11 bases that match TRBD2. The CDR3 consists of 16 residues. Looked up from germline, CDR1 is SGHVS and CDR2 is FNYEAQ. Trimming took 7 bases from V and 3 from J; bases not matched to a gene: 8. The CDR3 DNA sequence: TGTGCCAGCAAGGGGCTAGCGGGAGGAGGCTACAATGAGCAGTTCTTC. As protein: CASKGLAGGGYNEQFF.

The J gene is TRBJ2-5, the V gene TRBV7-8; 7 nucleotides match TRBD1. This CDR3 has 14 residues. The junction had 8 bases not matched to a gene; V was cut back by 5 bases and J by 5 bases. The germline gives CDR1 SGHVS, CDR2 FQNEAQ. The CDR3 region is CASSPGQRVETQYF. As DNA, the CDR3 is TGTGCCAGCAGCCCGGGACAGAGAGTCGAGACCCAGTACTTC.

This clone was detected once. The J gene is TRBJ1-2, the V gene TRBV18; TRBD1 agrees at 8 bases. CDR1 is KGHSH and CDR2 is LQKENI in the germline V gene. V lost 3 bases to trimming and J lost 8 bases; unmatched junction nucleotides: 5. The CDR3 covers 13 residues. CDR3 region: CASSPDREMGYTF. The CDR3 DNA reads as TGTGCCAGCTCACCGGACAGGGAAATGGGCTACACCTTC.

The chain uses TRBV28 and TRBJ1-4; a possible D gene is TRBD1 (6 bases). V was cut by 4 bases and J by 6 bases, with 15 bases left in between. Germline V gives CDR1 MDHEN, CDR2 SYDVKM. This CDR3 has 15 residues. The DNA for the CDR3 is TGTGCCAGCAGTTCCCATGGGGGCGAGGATGAAAAACTGTTTTTT. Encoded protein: CASSSHGGEDEKLFF.

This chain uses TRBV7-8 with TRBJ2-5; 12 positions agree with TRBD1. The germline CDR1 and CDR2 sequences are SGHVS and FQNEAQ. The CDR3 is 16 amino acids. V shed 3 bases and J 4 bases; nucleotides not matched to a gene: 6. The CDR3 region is CASSFPGQGARETQYF. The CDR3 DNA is TGTGCCAGCAGCTTCCCGGGACAGGGGGCGAGAGAGACCCAGTACTTC.

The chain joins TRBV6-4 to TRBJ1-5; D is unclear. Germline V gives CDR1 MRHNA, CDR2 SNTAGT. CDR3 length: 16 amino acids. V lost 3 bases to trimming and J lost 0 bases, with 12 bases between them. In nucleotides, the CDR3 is TGTGCCAGCAGTGAGTCTTCCCCTTATAGCAATCAGCCCCAGCATTTT. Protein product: CASSESSPYSNQPQHF.

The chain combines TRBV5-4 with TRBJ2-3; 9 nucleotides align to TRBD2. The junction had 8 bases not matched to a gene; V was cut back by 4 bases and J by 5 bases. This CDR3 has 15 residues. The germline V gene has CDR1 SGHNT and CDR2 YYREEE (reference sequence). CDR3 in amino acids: CASSVLAGVGDTQYF. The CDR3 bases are TGTGCCAGCAGCGTACTAGCGGGTGTGGGAGATACGCAGTATTTT.

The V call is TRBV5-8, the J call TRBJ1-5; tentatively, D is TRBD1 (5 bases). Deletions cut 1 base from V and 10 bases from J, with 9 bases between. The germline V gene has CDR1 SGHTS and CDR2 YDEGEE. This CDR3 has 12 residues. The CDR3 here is CASSLLGAPQHF. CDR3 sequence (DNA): TGTGCCAGCAGCTTGCTTGGGGCCCCCCAGCATTTT. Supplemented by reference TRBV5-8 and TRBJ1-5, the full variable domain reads EAGVTQSPTHLIKTRGQQATLRCSPISGHTSVYWYQQALGLGLQFLLWYDEGEERNRGNFPPRFSGRQFPNYSSELNVNALELEDSALYLCASSLLGAPQHFGDGTRLSIL.

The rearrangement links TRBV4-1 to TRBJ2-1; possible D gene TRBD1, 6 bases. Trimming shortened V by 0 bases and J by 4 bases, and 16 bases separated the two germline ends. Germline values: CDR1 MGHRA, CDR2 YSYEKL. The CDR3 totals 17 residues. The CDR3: CASSQEWDTSPYNEQFF. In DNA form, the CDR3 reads TGCGCCAGCAGCCAAGAGTGGGACACCTCCCCGTACAATGAGCAGTTCTTC.

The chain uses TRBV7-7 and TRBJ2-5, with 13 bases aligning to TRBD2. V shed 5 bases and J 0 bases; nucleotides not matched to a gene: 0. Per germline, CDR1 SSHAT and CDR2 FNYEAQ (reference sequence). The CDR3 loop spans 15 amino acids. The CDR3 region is CASSGLAGDQETQYF. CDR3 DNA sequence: TGTGCCAGCAGCGGACTAGCGGGGGACCAAGAGACCCAGTACTTC.

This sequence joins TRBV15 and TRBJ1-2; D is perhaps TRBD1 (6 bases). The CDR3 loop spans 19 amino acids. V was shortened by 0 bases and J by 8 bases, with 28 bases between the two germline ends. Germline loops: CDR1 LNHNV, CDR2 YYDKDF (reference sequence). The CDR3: CATSRDRAPVGGGLWGYTF. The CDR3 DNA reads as TGTGCCACCAGCAGAGATCGGGCCCCGGTTGGTGGGGGCCTGTGGGGCTACACCTTC.

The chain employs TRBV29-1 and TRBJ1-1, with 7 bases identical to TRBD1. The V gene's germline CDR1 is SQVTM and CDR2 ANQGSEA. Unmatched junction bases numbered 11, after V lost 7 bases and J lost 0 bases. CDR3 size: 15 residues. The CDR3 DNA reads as TGCAGCGCCCTATACAGGGGTGGGTTGAACACTGAAGCTTTCTTT. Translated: CSALYRGGLNTEAFF.

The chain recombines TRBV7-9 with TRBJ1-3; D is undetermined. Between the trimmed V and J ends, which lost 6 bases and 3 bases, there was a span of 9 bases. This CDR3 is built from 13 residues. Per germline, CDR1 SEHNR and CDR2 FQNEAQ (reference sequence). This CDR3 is CASSPAGGNTIYF. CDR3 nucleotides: TGTGCCAGCAGTCCTGCAGGTGGAAACACCATATATTTT.

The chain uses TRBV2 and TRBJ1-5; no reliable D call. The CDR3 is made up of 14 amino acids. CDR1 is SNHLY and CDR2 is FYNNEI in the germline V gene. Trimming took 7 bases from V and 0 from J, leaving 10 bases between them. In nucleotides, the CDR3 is TGTGCCAGCACCAGAGAGGATAGCAATCAGCCCCAGCATTTT. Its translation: CASTREDSNQPQHF.